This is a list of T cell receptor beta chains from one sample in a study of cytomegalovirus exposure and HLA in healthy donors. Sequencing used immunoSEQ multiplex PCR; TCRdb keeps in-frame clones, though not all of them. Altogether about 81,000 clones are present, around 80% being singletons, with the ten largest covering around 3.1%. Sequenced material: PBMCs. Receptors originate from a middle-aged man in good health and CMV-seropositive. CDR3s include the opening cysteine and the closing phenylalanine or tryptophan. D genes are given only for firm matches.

cdr3_aa: CASSGGQRKGDQYF
v_call: TRBV5-8
d_call: TRBD1

cdr3_aa: CASSQGPDEQYF
v_call: TRBV4-2
d_call: .

cdr3_aa: CASSPRDRGGRDTQYF
v_call: TRBV7-3
d_call: TRBD1

cdr3_aa: CASRTKGQGVGEQFF
v_call: TRBV21-1
d_call: .

cdr3_aa: CASSSDRALKKEQYF
v_call: TRBV13
d_call: TRBD1

cdr3_aa: CASSTSGSLAKNIQYF
v_call: TRBV18
d_call: TRBD2

cdr3_aa: CASSQVVGSKSQETQYF
v_call: TRBV4-1
d_call: .

cdr3_aa: CASGGGGSYNEQFF
v_call: TRBV5-1
d_call: TRBD2

cdr3_aa: CASSQEGGGKLFF
v_call: TRBV4-1
d_call: .

cdr3_aa: CSSRPTGNEQFF
v_call: TRBV7-9
d_call: .

cdr3_aa: CASSPVISTDTQYF
v_call: TRBV6-5
d_call: .

cdr3_aa: CAIKTGDLLPNYGYTF
v_call: TRBV10-3
d_call: TRBD1

cdr3_aa: CASSATSVQETQYF
v_call: TRBV2
d_call: TRBD2

cdr3_aa: CASSSQGQGTYEQYF
v_call: TRBV5-1
d_call: TRBD1

cdr3_aa: CASSQILNTEAFF
v_call: TRBV5-5
d_call: .

cdr3_aa: CASGSTGLYNSPLHF
v_call: TRBV4-1
d_call: .

cdr3_aa: CASSSFEQGGYNEQFF
v_call: TRBV7-9
d_call: .

cdr3_aa: CASSSPQGAGTKNSQYF
v_call: TRBV21-1
d_call: .

cdr3_aa: CASSPRTGFYNEQFF
v_call: TRBV7-6
d_call: .

cdr3_aa: CASSPFGGPILSTDTQYF
v_call: TRBV4-1
d_call: .

cdr3_aa: CASSLGRLYNSPLHF
v_call: TRBV5-1
d_call: .

cdr3_aa: CATSRKRGAGNLEKLFF
v_call: TRBV15
d_call: .

cdr3_aa: CASSLAASLYNEQFF
v_call: TRBV5-1
d_call: .

cdr3_aa: CASSVDPGGTGELFF
v_call: TRBV9
d_call: .

cdr3_aa: CASSPGRGLASSSYNEQFF
v_call: TRBV7-6
d_call: TRBD2

cdr3_aa: CASSQGGGRDTEAFF
v_call: TRBV4-3
d_call: .

cdr3_aa: CASSLPGGNNQPQHF
v_call: TRBV5-8
d_call: TRBD1

cdr3_aa: CASSLVPGTSGEQFF
v_call: TRBV5-1
d_call: .

cdr3_aa: CASSLRGSSGELFF
v_call: TRBV11-2
d_call: .

cdr3_aa: CASSSELTPGELFF
v_call: TRBV5-1
d_call: .

cdr3_aa: CASSDSTGVTGELFF
v_call: TRBV6-4
d_call: .

cdr3_aa: CASSGSGATEAFF
v_call: TRBV6-5
d_call: .

cdr3_aa: CASSSFGMVVYEQYF
v_call: TRBV6-5
d_call: .

cdr3_aa: CASSFRFLSGSVYNEQFF
v_call: TRBV7-8
d_call: TRBD2

cdr3_aa: CASSPQTGGNNEQFF
v_call: TRBV6-4
d_call: .

cdr3_aa: CASSFGGSEQYF
v_call: TRBV5-4
d_call: .

cdr3_aa: CAITETGAFRTEAFF
v_call: TRBV10-3
d_call: TRBD1

cdr3_aa: CASSQNQQPFPFGYTF
v_call: TRBV4-1
d_call: .

cdr3_aa: CASSLGEDVTEAFF
v_call: TRBV4-3
d_call: .

cdr3_aa: CASGGGALNEKLFF
v_call: TRBV5-1
d_call: .

cdr3_aa: CASSLTSGYTGELFF
v_call: TRBV7-3
d_call: TRBD2

cdr3_aa: CASSELGGNTEAFF
v_call: TRBV6-1
d_call: .

cdr3_aa: CSSSTSPGGRTGELFF
v_call: TRBV7-9
d_call: TRBD1

cdr3_aa: CASSPPHQGGSEQFF
v_call: TRBV18
d_call: .

cdr3_aa: CASSSLGQPYNEQFF
v_call: TRBV6-5
d_call: .

cdr3_aa: CASSPPWTSGRVGEQFF
v_call: TRBV25-1
d_call: TRBD2

cdr3_aa: CASSLVVAGGQEQETQYF
v_call: TRBV5-1
d_call: TRBD2

cdr3_aa: CASSDGGRGTDTQYF
v_call: TRBV10-2
d_call: TRBD2

cdr3_aa: CASRWLALTGELFF
v_call: TRBV6-6
d_call: .

cdr3_aa: CASSVREGLYEQFF
v_call: TRBV9
d_call: TRBD2

cdr3_aa: CASSTGQGPRGSNQPQHF
v_call: TRBV7-9
d_call: TRBD1

cdr3_aa: CASSKDAGSTDTQYF
v_call: TRBV5-1
d_call: .

cdr3_aa: CASSFQGAVSEAFF
v_call: TRBV7-2
d_call: TRBD1